A single sample is the source of the 4 T cell receptor beta chains below, sequenced in a study of graft-versus-host responses after intestinal transplantation. Clones were read by immunoSEQ multiplex PCR, and TCRdb kept only the in-frame ones, dropping some. Altogether about 36,000 clones are present, approximately 93% being singletons, with the ten largest covering roughly 0.22%. These receptors are not linked to any known antigen. The sample here was unstimulated CD4+ T cells sorted from spleen or lymph node cells, taken before transplant. Receptor source: a human donor who was the organ donor for an intestinal transplant.

CDR3 in amino acids: CASSFRDRGRSYEQYF. The CDR3, as DNA: TGTGCCAGCAGCTTCCGGGACAGGGGGCGCTCCTACGAGCAGTACTTC. The gene calls are TRBV11-2 and TRBJ2-7; TRBD1 agrees at 12 bases. This CDR3 spans 16 amino acids. Germline assignment: CDR1 SGHAT and CDR2 FQNNGV. J was trimmed by 0 bases and V by 3 bases; bases with no gene match: 3.

The chain has TRBV27 and TRBJ2-5; the D gene is possibly TRBD1 (6 bases). Trimming took off 1 base at V and 5 bases at J, with 11 bases between the two ends. Germline V gene lookup returns CDR1 MNHEY and CDR2 SMNVEV (reference sequence). This CDR3 contains 14 residues. CDR3 region: CASSLYWGPETQYF. Written as DNA, the CDR3 is TGTGCCAGCAGTTTATACTGGGGGCCGGAGACCCAGTACTTC.

The gene calls are TRBV4-3 and TRBJ2-1, with unresolved D. Germline lookup yields CDR1 LGHNA and CDR2 YSLEER. V lost 1 base and J lost 0, with 16 bases in between. The CDR3 spans 18 residues. The CDR3 here is CASSQAFGPLSSYNEQFF. The CDR3 bases are TGCGCCAGCAGCCAAGCTTTTGGACCCTTAAGCTCCTACAATGAGCAGTTCTTC.

The V and J genes are TRBV18 and TRBJ2-3, with D tentatively TRBD2 (6 bases). Germline V gives CDR1 KGHSH, CDR2 LQKENI. Trimming pared 5 bases from V and 6 bases from J, leaving 12 bases between. This CDR3 has 13 amino acids. The CDR3 loop is CASSGTSRDTQYF. The CDR3 DNA reads TGTGCCAGCTCAGGGACTTCACGGGATACGCAGTATTTT.